The 25 T cell receptor beta chains presented below share a single source sample, sequenced in a study of T cell responses to AZD1222 COVID-19 vaccine. Some clones are missing from TCRdb's copy, which holds only in-frame ones; the method was immunoSEQ multiplex PCR. The repertoire consists of some 100,000 clones, with about 86% occurring once and the leading ten covering 17%. The material was peripheral blood, obtained 28 days after the second AZD1222 dose. The receptors were gathered from an adult who received the AZD1222 COVID-19 vaccine.

This clone occurred a few times. Other DNA sequences within the sample encode an identical CDR3. The chain recombines TRBV7-9 with TRBJ2-1; possible D gene TRBD2, 6 bases. The CDR3 contains 13 residues. The germline V gene has CDR1 SEHNR and CDR2 FQNEAQ (reference sequence). The V and J ends lost 3 bases and 6 bases respectively, with 9 bases between them. This chain's CDR3 is CASSLDGSNEQFF. CDR3 coding DNA: TGTGCCAGCAGCTTGGACGGGAGCAATGAGCAGTTCTTC.

This clone was seen only once. CDR3 sequence (DNA): TGTGCCACCGAGGACCAAAAAAACATTCAGTACTTC. It specifies CATEDQKNIQYF. This chain uses TRBV24-1 with TRBJ2-4; no reliable D call. The CDR3 runs 12 residues. Germline CDR1 is KGHDR and CDR2 is SFDVKD. The V gene lost 9 bases and the J gene lost 4 bases, with 9 bases spanning the gap.

V usage is TRBV29-1 and J usage is TRBJ1-1, with 10 bases lining up with TRBD1. CDR3 length equals 13 residues. Germline V gene lookup returns CDR1 SQVTM and CDR2 ANQGSEA. V lost 7 bases, J lost 3 bases, and 5 bases stayed unmatched. CDR3 protein: CSGRTGGDTEAFF. The CDR3 nucleotides read TGCAGCGGTAGGACAGGGGGGGACACTGAAGCTTTCTTT.

J is TRBJ1-2 and V is TRBV2; 8 bases line up with TRBD1. Germline-derived CDR1 and CDR2 are SNHLY and FYNNEI. Trimming removed 5 bases from V and 2 bases from J; junction bases left unmatched: 4. This CDR3 has 14 amino acids. This CDR3 is CASSLDRGNYGYTF. For the CDR3, the DNA is TGTGCCAGCAGTTTAGACAGGGGAAACTATGGCTACACCTTC.

The V gene is TRBV28, the J gene TRBJ1-2; no definite D call. In germline, CDR1 is MDHEN, CDR2 SYDVKM. The CDR3 runs to 12 residues. Trimming took off 3 bases at V and 8 bases at J, with 10 bases between the two ends. The CDR3 nucleotides are TGTGCCAGCAGTTTGGAACCTAACGGCTACACCTTC. It encodes CASSLEPNGYTF.

This chain joins TRBV3-1 (or the pseudogene TRBV3-2) and TRBJ1-2; 7 nucleotides align to TRBD1. This CDR3 region has 14 residues. J gave up 3 bases and V 0 bases, and 1 base lay outside the gene matches. Germline assignment: CDR1 LGHDT and CDR2 YNNKEL (reference sequence). For the CDR3, the DNA is TGTGCCAGCAGCCAAGATACAGGGGACTATGGCTACACCTTC. It encodes CASSQDTGDYGYTF.

The CDR3 here is CASMSLAGKEHQPQHF. CDR3 nucleotides: TGTGCCAGTATGTCTCTGGCCGGGAAGGAACATCAGCCCCAGCATTTT. The chain combines TRBV19 with TRBJ1-5; D gene uncertain. CDR1 and CDR2 (germline): LNHDA, SQIVND (reference sequence). This CDR3 spans 16 amino acids. V was trimmed by 7 bases and J by 5 bases, leaving 21 bases between them. Full variable domain (missing parts from reference TRBV19 and TRBJ1-5): DGGITQSPKYLFRKEGQNVTLSCEQNLNHDAMYWYRQDPGQGLRLIYYSQIVNDFQKGDIAEGYSVSREKKESFPLTVTSAQKNPTAFYLCASMSLAGKEHQPQHFGDGTRLSIL.

The rearrangement uses TRBV7-2 and TRBJ1-5, with D possibly being TRBD1 (5 bases). The CDR3 loop spans 15 amino acids. The V end was cut by 5 bases, the J end by 2 bases, with 13 bases between. The germline gives CDR1 SGHTA, CDR2 FQGNSA. The CDR3 nucleotides are TGTGCCAGCAGCCAACAGGCAGAGGGCAATCAGCCCCAGCATTTT. Protein product: CASSQQAEGNQPQHF.

The chain is built from TRBV3-1 (or the pseudogene TRBV3-2) and TRBJ2-3; no clear D. Looked up from germline, CDR1 is LGHDT and CDR2 is YNNKEL (reference sequence). Trimming took 2 bases from V and 1 from J, leaving 4 bases between them. This CDR3 contains 13 residues. CDR3 in DNA: TGTGCCAGCAGCCAACGGCGCACAGATACGCAGTATTTT. Protein product: CASSQRRTDTQYF.

The chain has TRBV19 and TRBJ1-5, with 12 bases identical to TRBD1. The CDR3 totals 16 residues. The V gene end was trimmed by 5 bases and the J gene end by 5 bases; junction bases not matched to a gene: 7. Germline-derived CDR1 and CDR2 are LNHDA and SQIVND (reference sequence). The CDR3 bases are TGTGCCAGTAGTCCAACGGGACAGGGGGCCGATCAGCCCCAGCATTTT. Amino acid sequence: CASSPTGQGADQPQHF.

This chain connects TRBV7-9 to TRBJ1-4, with D tentatively TRBD1 (5 bases). The CDR3 sequence is 14 residues long. Trimming left V 4 bases short and J 4 bases short, with 10 bases between. CDR1 is SEHNR, CDR2 FQNEAQ, per germline (reference sequence). CDR3 sequence: CASSSGTGNEKLFF. In DNA form, the CDR3 reads TGTGCCAGCAGCTCCGGGACGGGTAATGAAAAACTGTTTTTT.

V and J are TRBV5-4 and TRBJ2-5, with TRBD1 identical over 11 bases. The CDR3 sequence is 16 residues long. The junction had 7 bases not matched to a gene; V was cut back by 4 bases and J by 2 bases. Germline CDR1 is SGHNT and CDR2 is YYREEE (reference sequence). Written as DNA, the CDR3 is TGTGCCAGCAGCGTAGGACAGGGGGCGCAGCAAGAGACCCAGTACTTC. It is translated as CASSVGQGAQQETQYF.

The chain is built from TRBV28 and TRBJ2-7; D call uncertain. CDR3 length equals 16 residues. Germline loops: CDR1 MDHEN, CDR2 SYDVKM. Trimming took off 4 bases at V and 1 base at J, with 17 bases between the two ends. Here the CDR3 DNA reads TGTGCCAGCAGTTCCCAACTAAGGACCCTATCCTACGAGCAGTACTTC. This gives the protein CASSSQLRTLSYEQYF.

The CDR3 bases are TGTGCCAGCCATCGAGGAGGGCCGAATACCTATTCACCCCTCCACTTT. Its translation is CASHRGGPNTYSPLHF. The V gene is TRBV7-8, the J gene TRBJ1-6; no definite D call. The CDR3 has 16 amino acids. CDR1 and CDR2 from the germline V gene are SGHVS and FQNEAQ. V was shortened by 8 bases and J by 8 bases, with 22 bases between the two germline ends.

This clone was recorded once. The chain uses TRBV2 and TRBJ2-3, with TRBD2 matching 14 bases. The CDR3 consists of 16 residues. The ends lost 4 bases at V and 4 bases at J; junction bases unmatched: 4. CDR1 SNHLY and CDR2 FYNNEI come from the germline V gene. The CDR3 loop is CASSGGLAGDPDTQYF. The CDR3 coding sequence is TGTGCCAGCAGTGGGGGACTAGCGGGAGACCCAGATACGCAGTATTTT.

This clone was seen just once. The chain links TRBV5-1 to TRBJ2-3; a possible D gene is TRBD2 (6 bases). Trimming shortened V by 5 bases and J by 3 bases, and 10 bases separated the two germline ends. CDR3 length: 13 amino acids. CDR1 and CDR2 (germline): SGHRS, YFSETQ. The CDR3 loop is CASRGDFTDTQYF. DNA for the CDR3: TGCGCCAGCAGGGGGGACTTTACAGATACGCAGTATTTT.

The V call is TRBV2, the J call TRBJ2-7, with D uncertain. V was cut by 3 bases and J by 0 bases, with 18 bases left in between. The V gene's germline CDR1 is SNHLY and CDR2 FYNNEI. The CDR3 has 17 amino acids. The CDR3 DNA is TGTGCCAGCAGTGACACCCTAGAAAGCGATAGCTCCTACGAGCAGTACTTC. Its protein product is CASSDTLESDSSYEQYF.

The V gene is TRBV7-3, the J gene TRBJ1-1; 7 bases are shared with TRBD1. Losses at the gene ends were 5 bases for V and 3 bases for J; bases not matched to a gene: 3. The CDR3 runs 13 residues. CDR1 SGHTA and CDR2 FQGTGA come from the germline V gene. CDR3 residues: CASSIDRDTEAFF. CDR3 coding DNA: TGTGCCAGCAGCATCGACAGGGACACTGAAGCTTTCTTT.

V is TRBV19 and J is TRBJ1-1; 9 bases align to TRBD1. Germline CDR1 and CDR2: LNHDA and SQIVND (reference sequence). With 4 bases clipped from V and 5 bases from J, the junction kept 5 bases outside the gene matches. This CDR3 has 14 amino acids. As DNA, the CDR3 is TGTGCCAGTAGTAAGGGACAGGGTGGAACTGAAGCTTTCTTT. Translated: CASSKGQGGTEAFF. Full variable domain (missing parts from reference TRBV19 and TRBJ1-1): DGGITQSPKYLFRKEGQNVTLSCEQNLNHDAMYWYRQDPGQGLRLIYYSQIVNDFQKGDIAEGYSVSREKKESFPLTVTSAQKNPTAFYLCASSKGQGGTEAFFGQGTRLTVV.

The rearrangement links TRBV9 to TRBJ1-1; possible D gene TRBD1, 6 bases. Per the germline V gene, CDR1 is SGDLS and CDR2 is YYNGEE. The ends were cut back, 7 bases at V and 2 bases at J, with 15 bases in the middle. This CDR3 region has 14 residues. CDR3 bases: TGTGCCAGCGGGGGCGGCCACTCAAACACTGAAGCTTTCTTT. Protein product: CASGGGHSNTEAFF.

J is TRBJ2-1 and V is TRBV24-1; 9 nucleotides align to TRBD1. CDR3 length: 15 amino acids. Per the germline V gene, CDR1 is KGHDR and CDR2 is SFDVKD. The V segment lost 0 bases and the J segment 8 bases; nucleotides outside the gene matches: 4. CDR3 loop: CATSDLGQGFHEQFF. The CDR3 region has the DNA TGTGCCACCAGTGATTTGGGACAGGGGTTCCATGAGCAGTTCTTC.

This chain connects TRBV25-1 to TRBJ2-2; D may be TRBD1 or TRBD2 (6 bases each). The germline V gene has CDR1 MGHDK and CDR2 SYGVNS. The ends were cut back, 1 base at V and 5 bases at J, with 14 bases in the middle. The CDR3 sequence is 16 residues long. In nucleotides, the CDR3 is TGTGCCAGCAGTGAATGGGGTCTAGGGGGGACCGGGGAGCTGTTTTTT. Its protein is CASSEWGLGGTGELFF.

This chain connects TRBV19 to TRBJ2-2; the match to TRBD1 covers 9 bases. The CDR3 is 15 residues long. Germline trimming cut 6 bases from V and 7 bases from J; bases unmatched to any gene: 9. Germline values: CDR1 LNHDA, CDR2 SQIVND (reference sequence). CDR3 sequence (DNA): TGTGCCAGTAGAGATCCGGGACAGGGACTCGGGGAGCTGTTTTTT. Translating it yields CASRDPGQGLGELFF.

The chain has TRBV18 and TRBJ1-4; D is unclear. The germline gives CDR1 KGHSH, CDR2 LQKENI. The CDR3 is 17 amino acids. V was cut by 0 bases and J by 0 bases, with 11 bases left in between. CDR3 coding DNA: TGTGCCAGCTCACCACCGGGGAGCTTCACAACTAATGAAAAACTGTTTTTT. Protein: CASSPPGSFTTNEKLFF. The complete variable domain, with remaining parts taken from reference TRBV18 and TRBJ1-4, reads NAGVMQNPRHLVRRRGQEARLRCSPMKGHSHVYWYRQLPEEGLKFMVYLQKENIIDESGMPKERFSAEFPKEGPSILRIQQVVRGDSAAYFCASSPPGSFTTNEKLFFGSGTQLSVL.

This chain connects TRBV19 to TRBJ1-2; tentatively, D is TRBD1 (5 bases). The CDR3 extends over 14 amino acids. CDR1 and CDR2 from the germline V gene are LNHDA and SQIVND (reference sequence). Trimming removed 6 bases from V and 0 bases from J, with 11 bases in between. The chain's CDR3 is CASSRQTPNYGYTF. CDR3 DNA sequence: TGTGCCAGTAGCCGACAGACCCCTAACTATGGCTACACCTTC. The complete variable domain, with remaining parts taken from reference TRBV19 and TRBJ1-2, reads DGGITQSPKYLFRKEGQNVTLSCEQNLNHDAMYWYRQDPGQGLRLIYYSQIVNDFQKGDIAEGYSVSREKKESFPLTVTSAQKNPTAFYLCASSRQTPNYGYTFGSGTRLTVV.